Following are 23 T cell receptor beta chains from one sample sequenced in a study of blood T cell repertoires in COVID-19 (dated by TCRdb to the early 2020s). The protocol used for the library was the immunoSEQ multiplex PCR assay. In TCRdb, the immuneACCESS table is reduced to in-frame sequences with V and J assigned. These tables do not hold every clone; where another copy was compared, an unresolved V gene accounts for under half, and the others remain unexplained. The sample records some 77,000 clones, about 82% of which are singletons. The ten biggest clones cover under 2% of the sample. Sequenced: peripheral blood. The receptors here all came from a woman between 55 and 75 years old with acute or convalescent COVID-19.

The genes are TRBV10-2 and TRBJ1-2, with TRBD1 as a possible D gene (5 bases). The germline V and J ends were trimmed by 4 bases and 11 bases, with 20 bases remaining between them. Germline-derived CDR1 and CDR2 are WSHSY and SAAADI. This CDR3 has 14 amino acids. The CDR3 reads CASSADGTRGVYTF. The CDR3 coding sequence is TGCGCCAGCAGTGCTGACGGGACTCGGGGCGTATACACCTTC.

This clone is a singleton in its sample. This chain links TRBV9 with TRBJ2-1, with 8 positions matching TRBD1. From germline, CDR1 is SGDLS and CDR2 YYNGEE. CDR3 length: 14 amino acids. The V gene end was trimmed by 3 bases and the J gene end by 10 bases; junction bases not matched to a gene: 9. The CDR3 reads CASSGLGQVGEQFF. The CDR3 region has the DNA TGTGCCAGCAGCGGATTGGGACAGGTAGGGGAGCAGTTCTTC.

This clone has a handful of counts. The CDR3 sequence is CASSQPAPFQGANTEAFF. CDR3 in DNA: TGCGCCAGCAGCCAACCCGCCCCTTTTCAGGGGGCCAACACTGAAGCTTTCTTT. The chain joins TRBV4-1 to TRBJ1-1; TRBD1 matches 8 bases. V was clipped by 2 bases and J by 2 bases; unmatched bases: 13. The CDR3 is 18 residues long. Germline values: CDR1 MGHRA, CDR2 YSYEKL.

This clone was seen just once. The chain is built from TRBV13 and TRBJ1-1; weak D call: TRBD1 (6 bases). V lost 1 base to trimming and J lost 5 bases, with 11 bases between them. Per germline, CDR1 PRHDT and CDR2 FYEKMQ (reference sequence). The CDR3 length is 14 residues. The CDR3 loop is CASSLERRGTEAFF. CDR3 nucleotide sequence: TGTGCCAGCAGCTTAGAGCGCAGGGGAACTGAAGCTTTCTTT.

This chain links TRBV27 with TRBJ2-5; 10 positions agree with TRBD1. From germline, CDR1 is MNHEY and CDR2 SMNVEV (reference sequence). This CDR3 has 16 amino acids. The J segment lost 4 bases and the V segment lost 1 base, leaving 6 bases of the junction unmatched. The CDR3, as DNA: TGTGCCAGCAGTTTATTCTCTGGGACAGGGGCAGAGACCCAGTACTTC. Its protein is CASSLFSGTGAETQYF.

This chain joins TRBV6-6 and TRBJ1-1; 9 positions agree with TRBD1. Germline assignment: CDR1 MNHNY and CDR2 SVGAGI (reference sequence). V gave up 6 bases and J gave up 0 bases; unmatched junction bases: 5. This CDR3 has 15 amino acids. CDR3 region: CASRPGTGMNTEAFF. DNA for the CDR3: TGTGCCAGCAGGCCCGGGACAGGGATGAACACTGAAGCTTTCTTT.

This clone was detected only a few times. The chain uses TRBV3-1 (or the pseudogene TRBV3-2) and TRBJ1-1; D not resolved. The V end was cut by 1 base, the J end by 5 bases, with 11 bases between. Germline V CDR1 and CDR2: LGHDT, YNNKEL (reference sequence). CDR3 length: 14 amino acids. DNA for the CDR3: TGTGCCAGCAGCCAAGCATGGGGAGGTACTGAAGCTTTCTTT. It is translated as CASSQAWGGTEAFF.

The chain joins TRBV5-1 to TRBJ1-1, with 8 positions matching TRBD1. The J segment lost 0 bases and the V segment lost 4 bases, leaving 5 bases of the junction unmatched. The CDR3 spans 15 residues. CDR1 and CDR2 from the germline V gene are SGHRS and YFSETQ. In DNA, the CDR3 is TGCGCCAGCAGCCCCCGACAGGGGATGAACACTGAAGCTTTCTTT. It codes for CASSPRQGMNTEAFF.

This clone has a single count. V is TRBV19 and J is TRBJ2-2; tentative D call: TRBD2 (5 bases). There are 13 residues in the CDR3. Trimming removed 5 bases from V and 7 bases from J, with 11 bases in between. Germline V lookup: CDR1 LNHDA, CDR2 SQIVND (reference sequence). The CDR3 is CASSPTRDGELFF. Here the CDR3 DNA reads TGTGCCAGTAGTCCCACCCGGGACGGGGAGCTGTTTTTT.

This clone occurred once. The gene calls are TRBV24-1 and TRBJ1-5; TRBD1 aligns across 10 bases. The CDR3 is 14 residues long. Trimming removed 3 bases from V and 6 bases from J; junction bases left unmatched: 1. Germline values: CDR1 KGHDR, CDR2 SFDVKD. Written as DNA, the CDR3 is TGTGCCACCAGTGATCGGACAGGGGGTCAGCCCCAGCATTTT. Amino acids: CATSDRTGGQPQHF.

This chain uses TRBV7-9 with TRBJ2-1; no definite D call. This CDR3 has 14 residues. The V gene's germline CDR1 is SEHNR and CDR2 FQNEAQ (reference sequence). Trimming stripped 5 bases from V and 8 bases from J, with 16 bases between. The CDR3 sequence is CASSAILGSYEQFF. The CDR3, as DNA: TGTGCCAGCAGCGCTATCTTGGGTAGCTATGAGCAGTTCTTC.

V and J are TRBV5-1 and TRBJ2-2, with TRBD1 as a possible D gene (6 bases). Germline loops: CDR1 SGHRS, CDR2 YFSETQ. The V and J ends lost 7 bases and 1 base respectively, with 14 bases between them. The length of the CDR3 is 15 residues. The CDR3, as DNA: TGCGCCAGCCTCGACGGGACACGGAACACCGGGGAGCTGTTTTTT. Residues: CASLDGTRNTGELFF.

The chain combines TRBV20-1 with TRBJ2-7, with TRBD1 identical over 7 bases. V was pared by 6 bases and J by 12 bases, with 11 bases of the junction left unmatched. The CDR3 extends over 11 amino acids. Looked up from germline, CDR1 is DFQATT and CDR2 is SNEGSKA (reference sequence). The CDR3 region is CSAPRQGYLYF. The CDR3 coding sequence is TGCAGTGCACCGCGACAGGGTTACCTGTACTTC.

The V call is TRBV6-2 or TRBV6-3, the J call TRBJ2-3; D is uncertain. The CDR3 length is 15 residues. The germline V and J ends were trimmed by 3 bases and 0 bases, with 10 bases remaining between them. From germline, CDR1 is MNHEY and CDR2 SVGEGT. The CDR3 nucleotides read TGTGCCAGCAGTTATCACCAGGATAGCACAGATACGCAGTATTTT. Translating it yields CASSYHQDSTDTQYF.

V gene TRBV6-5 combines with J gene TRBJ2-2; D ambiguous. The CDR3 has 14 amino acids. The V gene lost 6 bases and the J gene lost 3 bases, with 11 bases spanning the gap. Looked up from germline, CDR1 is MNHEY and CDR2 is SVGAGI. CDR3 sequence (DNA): TGTGCCAGCAGGCGCGGCACCGACACCGGGGAGCTGTTTTTT. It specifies CASRRGTDTGELFF.

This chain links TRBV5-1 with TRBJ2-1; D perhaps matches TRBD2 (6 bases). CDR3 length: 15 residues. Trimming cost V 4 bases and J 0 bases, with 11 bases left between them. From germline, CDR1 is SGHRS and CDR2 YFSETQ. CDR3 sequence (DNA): TGCGCCAGCAGCCCGGCTAGCGCCTCCTACAATGAGCAGTTCTTC. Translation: CASSPASASYNEQFF.

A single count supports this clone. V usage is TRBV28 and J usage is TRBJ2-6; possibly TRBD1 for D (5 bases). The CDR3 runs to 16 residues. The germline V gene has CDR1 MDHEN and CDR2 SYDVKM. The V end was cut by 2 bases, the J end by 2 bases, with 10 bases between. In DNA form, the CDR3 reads TGTGCCAGCAGTTTACACCAGGGAACTGGGGCCAACGTCCTGACTTTC. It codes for CASSLHQGTGANVLTF.

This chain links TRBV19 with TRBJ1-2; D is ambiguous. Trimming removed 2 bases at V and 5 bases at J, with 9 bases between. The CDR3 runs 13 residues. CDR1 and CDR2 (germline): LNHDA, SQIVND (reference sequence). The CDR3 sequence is CASSILSGYGYTF. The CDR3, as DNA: TGTGCCAGTAGTATATTGTCCGGTTATGGCTACACCTTC.

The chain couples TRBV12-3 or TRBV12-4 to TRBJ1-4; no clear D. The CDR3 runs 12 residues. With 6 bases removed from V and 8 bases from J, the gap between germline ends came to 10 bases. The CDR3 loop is CASRMRYEKLFF. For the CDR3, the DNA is TGTGCCAGCAGAATGAGGTACGAAAAACTGTTTTTT.

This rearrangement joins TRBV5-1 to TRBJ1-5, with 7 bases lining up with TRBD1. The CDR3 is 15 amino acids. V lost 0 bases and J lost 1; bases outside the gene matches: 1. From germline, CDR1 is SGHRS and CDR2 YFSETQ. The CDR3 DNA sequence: TGCGCCAGCAGCTTGGAGGGGGCGAGCAATCAGCCCCAGCATTTT. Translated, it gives CASSLEGASNQPQHF.

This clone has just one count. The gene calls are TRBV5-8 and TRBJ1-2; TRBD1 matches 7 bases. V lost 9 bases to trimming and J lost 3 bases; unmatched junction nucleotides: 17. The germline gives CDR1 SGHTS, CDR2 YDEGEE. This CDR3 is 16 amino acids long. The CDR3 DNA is TGTGCCACAGGACTTGGGGAAGGGGGCAATGACTATGGCTACACCTTC. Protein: CATGLGEGGNDYGYTF.

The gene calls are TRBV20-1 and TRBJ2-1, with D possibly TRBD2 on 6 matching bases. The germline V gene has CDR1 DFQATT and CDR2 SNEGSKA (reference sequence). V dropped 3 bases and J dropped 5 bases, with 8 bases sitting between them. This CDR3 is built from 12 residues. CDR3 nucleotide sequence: TGCAGTGCTAGTCGGACTAACAATGAGCAGTTCTTC. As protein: CSASRTNNEQFF.

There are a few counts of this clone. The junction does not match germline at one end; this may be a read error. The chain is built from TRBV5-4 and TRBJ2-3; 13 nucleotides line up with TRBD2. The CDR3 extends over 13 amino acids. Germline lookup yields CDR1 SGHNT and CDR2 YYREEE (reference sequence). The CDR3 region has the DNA TGTGCCAGCAGCTTAGCAGGACTAGCGGGAGTGGATTTT. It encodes CASSLAGLAGVDF.